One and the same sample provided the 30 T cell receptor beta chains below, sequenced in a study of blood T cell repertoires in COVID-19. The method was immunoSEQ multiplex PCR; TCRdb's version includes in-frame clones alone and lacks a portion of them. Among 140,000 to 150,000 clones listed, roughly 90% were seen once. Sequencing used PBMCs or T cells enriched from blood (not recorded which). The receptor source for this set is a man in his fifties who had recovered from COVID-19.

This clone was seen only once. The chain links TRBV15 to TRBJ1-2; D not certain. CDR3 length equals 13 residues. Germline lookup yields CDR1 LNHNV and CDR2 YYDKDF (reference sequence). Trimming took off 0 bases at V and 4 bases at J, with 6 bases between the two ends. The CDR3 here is CATSRDRSYGYTF. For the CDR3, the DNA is TGTGCCACCAGCAGAGATCGGTCCTATGGCTACACCTTC. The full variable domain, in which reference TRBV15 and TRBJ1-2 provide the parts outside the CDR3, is DAMVIQNPRYQVTQFGKPVTLSCSQTLNHNVMYWYQQKSSQAPKLLFHYYDKDFNNEADTPDNFQSRRPNTSFCFLDIRSPGLGDTAMYLCATSRDRSYGYTFGSGTRLTVV.

CDR3 protein: CASSPTKQGGIYGYTF. Written as DNA, the CDR3 is TGTGCCAGCTCACCAACTAAACAGGGGGGAATCTATGGCTACACCTTC. This chain joins TRBV18 and TRBJ1-2; TRBD1 matches 8 bases. This CDR3 region has 16 residues. CDR1 and CDR2 (germline): KGHSH, LQKENI. The ends lost 2 bases at V and 4 bases at J; junction bases unmatched: 9.

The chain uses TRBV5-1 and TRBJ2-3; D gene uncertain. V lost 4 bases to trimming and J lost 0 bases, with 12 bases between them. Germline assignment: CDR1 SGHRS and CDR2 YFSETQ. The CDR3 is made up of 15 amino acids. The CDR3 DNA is TGCGCCAGCAGCCGGCTCCAGACTAGCACAGATACGCAGTATTTT. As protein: CASSRLQTSTDTQYF.

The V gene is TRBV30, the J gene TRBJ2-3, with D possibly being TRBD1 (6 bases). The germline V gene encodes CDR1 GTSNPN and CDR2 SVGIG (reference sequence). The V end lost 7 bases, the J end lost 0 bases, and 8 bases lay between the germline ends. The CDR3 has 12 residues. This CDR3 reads CAFGQSTDTQYF. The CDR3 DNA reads TGTGCCTTTGGACAGAGCACAGATACGCAGTATTTT.

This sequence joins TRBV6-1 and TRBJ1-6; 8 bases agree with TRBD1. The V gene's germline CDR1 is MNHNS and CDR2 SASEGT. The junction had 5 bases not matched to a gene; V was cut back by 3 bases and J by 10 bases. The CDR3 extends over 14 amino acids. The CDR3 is CASSEGTGGSPLHF. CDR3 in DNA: TGTGCCAGCAGTGAGGGTACAGGGGGATCACCCCTCCACTTT.

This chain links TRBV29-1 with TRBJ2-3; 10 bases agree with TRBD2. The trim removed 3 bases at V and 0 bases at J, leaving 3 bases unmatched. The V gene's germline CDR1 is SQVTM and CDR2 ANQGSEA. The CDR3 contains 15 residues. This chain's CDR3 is CSVEGTSASTDTQYF. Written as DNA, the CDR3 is TGCAGCGTTGAGGGGACTAGCGCGAGCACAGATACGCAGTATTTT.

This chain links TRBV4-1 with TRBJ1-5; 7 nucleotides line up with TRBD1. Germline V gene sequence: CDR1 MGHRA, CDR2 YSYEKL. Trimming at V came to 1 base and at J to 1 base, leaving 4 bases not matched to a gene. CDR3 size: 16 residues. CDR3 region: CASSQGWDRSNQPQHF. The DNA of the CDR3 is TGCGCCAGCAGCCAAGGATGGGACAGAAGCAATCAGCCCCAGCATTTT.

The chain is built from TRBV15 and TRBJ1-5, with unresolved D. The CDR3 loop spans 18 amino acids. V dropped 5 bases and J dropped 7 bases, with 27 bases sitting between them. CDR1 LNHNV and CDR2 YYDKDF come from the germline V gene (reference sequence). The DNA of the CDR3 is TGTGCCACCAGCCAAGTGAGCGGCTCTCCCGGCCTAAAGCAGCCCCAGCATTTT. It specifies CATSQVSGSPGLKQPQHF.

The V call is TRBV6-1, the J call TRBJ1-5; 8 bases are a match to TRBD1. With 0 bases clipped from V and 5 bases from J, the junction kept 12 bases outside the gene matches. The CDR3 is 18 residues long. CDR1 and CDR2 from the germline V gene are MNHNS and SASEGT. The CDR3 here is CASSEASSSQGAYQPQHF. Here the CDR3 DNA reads TGTGCCAGCAGTGAAGCTTCCTCCTCTCAGGGGGCTTATCAGCCCCAGCATTTT.

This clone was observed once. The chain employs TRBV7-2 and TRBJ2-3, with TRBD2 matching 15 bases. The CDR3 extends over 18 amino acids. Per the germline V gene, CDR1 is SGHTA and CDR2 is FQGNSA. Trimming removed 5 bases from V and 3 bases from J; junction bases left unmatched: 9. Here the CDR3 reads CASSPRTSGRAYTDTQYF. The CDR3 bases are TGTGCCAGCAGCCCTAGGACTAGCGGGAGGGCCTATACAGATACGCAGTATTTT.

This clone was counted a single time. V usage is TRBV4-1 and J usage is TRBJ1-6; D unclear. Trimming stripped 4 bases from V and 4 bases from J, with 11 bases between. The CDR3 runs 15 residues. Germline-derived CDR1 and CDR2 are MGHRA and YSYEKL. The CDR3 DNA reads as TGCGCCAGCAGCCCGGAGAGAGGTTATAATTCACCCCTCCACTTT. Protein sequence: CASSPERGYNSPLHF.

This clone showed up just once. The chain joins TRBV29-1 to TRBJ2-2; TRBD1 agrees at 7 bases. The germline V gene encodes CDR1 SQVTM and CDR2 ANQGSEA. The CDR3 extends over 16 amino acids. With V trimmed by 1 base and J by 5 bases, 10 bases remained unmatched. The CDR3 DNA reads TGCAGCGTTGAAGGCCTGGACAGGCATGTTACCGGGGAGCTGTTTTTT. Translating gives CSVEGLDRHVTGELFF.

CDR3 DNA: TGTGCCAGCAGTCTGGGACAGAACAATGAGCAGTTCTTC. Its protein product is CASSLGQNNEQFF. The V and J genes are TRBV28 and TRBJ2-1, with 7 bases lining up with TRBD1. Germline CDR1 is MDHEN and CDR2 is SYDVKM. J was trimmed by 5 bases and V by 5 bases; bases with no gene match: 3. CDR3 length equals 13 residues.

CDR3 DNA sequence: TGTGCCAGCAGTCTCAGGTATAATTCACCCCTCCACTTT. Residues: CASSLRYNSPLHF. The rearrangement joins TRBV3-1 (or the pseudogene TRBV3-2) to TRBJ1-6; D uncertain. CDR3 length: 13 amino acids. The germline gives CDR1 LGHDT, CDR2 YNNKEL (reference sequence). V gave up 6 bases and J gave up 4 bases, with 7 bases separating them.

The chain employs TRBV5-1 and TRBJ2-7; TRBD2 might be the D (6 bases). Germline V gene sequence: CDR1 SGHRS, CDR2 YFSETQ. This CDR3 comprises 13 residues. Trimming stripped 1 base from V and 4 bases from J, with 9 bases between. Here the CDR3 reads CASSLQEGYEQYF. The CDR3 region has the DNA TGCGCCAGCAGCTTGCAGGAGGGGTACGAGCAGTACTTC.

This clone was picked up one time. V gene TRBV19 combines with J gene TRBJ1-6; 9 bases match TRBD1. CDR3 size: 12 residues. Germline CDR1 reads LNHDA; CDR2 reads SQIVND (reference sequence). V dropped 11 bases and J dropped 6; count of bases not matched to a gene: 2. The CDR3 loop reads CAGGQGNSPLHF. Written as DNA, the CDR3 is TGTGCCGGGGGACAGGGTAATTCACCCCTCCACTTT.

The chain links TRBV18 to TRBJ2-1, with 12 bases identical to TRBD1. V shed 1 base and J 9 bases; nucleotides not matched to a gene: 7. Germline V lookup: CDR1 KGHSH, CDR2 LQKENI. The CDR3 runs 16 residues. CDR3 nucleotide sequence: TGTGCCAGCTCACCACTTTCCGGGACAGGGGGCGCTGAGCAGTTCTTC. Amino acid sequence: CASSPLSGTGGAEQFF.

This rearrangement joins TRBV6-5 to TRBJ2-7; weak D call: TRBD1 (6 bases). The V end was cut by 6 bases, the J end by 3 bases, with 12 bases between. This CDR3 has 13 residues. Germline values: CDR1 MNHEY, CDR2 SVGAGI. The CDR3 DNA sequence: TGTGCCAGCAGCCATGGGACAAGCTACGAGCAGTACGTC. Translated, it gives CASSHGTSYEQYV.

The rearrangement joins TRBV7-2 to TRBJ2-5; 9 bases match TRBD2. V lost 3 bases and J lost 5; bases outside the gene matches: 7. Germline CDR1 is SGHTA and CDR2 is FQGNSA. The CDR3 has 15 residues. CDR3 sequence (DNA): TGTGCCAGCAGCTTCACTAGCGGGTTCGGGGAGACCCAGTACTTC. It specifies CASSFTSGFGETQYF.

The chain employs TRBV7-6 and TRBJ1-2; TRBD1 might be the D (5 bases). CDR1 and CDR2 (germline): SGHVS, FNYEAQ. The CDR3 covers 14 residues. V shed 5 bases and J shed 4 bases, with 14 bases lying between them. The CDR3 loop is CASSPRLDSYGYTF. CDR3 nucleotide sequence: TGTGCCAGCAGCCCGAGATTAGACAGCTATGGCTACACCTTC.

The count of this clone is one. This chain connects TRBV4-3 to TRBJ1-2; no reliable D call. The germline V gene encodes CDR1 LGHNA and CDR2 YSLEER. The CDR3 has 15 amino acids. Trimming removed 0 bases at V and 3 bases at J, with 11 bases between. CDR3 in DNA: TGCGCCAGCAGCCAAGATAAGGAGAGAGACTATGGCTACACCTTC. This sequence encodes CASSQDKERDYGYTF.

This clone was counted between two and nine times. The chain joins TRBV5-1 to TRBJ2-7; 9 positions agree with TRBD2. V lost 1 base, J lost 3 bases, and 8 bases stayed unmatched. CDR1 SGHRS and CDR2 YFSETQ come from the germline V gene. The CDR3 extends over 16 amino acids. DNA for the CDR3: TGCGCCAGCAGCTTGTCCGGGACTAGCATCTTCTACGAGCAGTACGTC. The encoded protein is CASSLSGTSIFYEQYV.

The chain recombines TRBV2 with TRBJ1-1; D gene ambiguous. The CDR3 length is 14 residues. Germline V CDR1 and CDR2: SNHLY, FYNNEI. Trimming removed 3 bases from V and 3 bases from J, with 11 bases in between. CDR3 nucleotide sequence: TGTGCCAGCAGTGACGAGGGCTCGGACACTGAAGCTTTCTTT. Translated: CASSDEGSDTEAFF.

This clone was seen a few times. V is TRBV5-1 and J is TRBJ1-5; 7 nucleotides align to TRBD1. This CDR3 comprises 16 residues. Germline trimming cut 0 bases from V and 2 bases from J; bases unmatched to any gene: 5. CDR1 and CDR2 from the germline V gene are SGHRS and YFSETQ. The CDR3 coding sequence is TGCGCCAGCAGCTTGGCCCCCGGGACAGGCAATCAGCCCCAGCATTTT. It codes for CASSLAPGTGNQPQHF.

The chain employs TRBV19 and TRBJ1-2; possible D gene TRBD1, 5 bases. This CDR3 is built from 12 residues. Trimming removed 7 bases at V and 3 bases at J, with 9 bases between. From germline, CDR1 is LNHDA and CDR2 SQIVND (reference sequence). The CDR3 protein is CASKDNYYGYTF. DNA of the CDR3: TGTGCCAGTAAGGACAATTACTATGGCTACACCTTC.

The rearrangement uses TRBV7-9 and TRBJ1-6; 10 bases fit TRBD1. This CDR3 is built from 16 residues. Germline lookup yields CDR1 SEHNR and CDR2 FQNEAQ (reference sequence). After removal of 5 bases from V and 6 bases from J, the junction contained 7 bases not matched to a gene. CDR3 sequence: CASSADRGPSNSPLHF. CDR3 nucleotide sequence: TGTGCCAGCAGCGCAGACAGGGGGCCGAGTAATTCACCCCTCCACTTT.

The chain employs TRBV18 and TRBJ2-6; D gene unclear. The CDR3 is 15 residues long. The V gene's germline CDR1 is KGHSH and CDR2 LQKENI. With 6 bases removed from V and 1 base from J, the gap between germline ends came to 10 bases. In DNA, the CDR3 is TGTGCCAGCTCCGTCTCGCGGTCTGGGGCCAACGTCCTGACTTTC. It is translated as CASSVSRSGANVLTF.

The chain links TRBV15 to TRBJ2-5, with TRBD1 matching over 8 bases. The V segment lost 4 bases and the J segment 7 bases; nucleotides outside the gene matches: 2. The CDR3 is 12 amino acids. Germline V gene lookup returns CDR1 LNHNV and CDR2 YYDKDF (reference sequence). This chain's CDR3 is CATSNRGWTQYF. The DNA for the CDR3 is TGTGCCACCAGCAACAGGGGGTGGACCCAGTACTTC.

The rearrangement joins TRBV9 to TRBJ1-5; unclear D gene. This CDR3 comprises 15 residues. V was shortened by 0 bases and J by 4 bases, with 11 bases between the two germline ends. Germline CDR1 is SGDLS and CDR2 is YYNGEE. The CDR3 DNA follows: TGTGCCAGCAGCGTAGTCCTCTTCCTAAATCAGCCCCAGCATTTT. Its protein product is CASSVVLFLNQPQHF.

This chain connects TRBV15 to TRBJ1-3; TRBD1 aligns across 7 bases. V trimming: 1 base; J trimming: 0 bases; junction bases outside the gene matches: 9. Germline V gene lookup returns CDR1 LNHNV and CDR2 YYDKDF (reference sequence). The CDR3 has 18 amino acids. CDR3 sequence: CATSRAPTGHPSGNTIYF. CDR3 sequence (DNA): TGTGCCACCAGCAGAGCCCCGACAGGGCACCCCTCTGGAAACACCATATATTTT.